A single T cell receptor beta chain is shown here with its context. Its antigen is undetermined. These data originate in a study of T cell responses to AZD1222 COVID-19 vaccine. The protocol was immunoSEQ multiplex PCR, while the TCRdb copy is restricted to in-frame clones and leaves out a portion. The sample consists of around 130,000 clones, 80% to 90% of them appearing once. Study-wide results and caveats: Seropositive status at baseline applied to only a handful of AZD1222 recipients.

The length of the CDR3 is 19 residues. Germline lookup yields CDR1 MNHEY and CDR2 SMNVEV (reference sequence). V was pared by 3 bases and J by 6 bases, with 15 bases of the junction left unmatched. The chain carries TRBV27 and TRBJ2-1; 12 nucleotides line up with TRBD2. This clonotype was sampled from an adult in good health. Source: peripheral blood, taken on day 0 of MenACWY control vaccination. The CDR3 reads CASSFRGLAGASLSNEQFF. The CDR3 nucleotides are TGTGCCAGCAGTTTCCGGGGACTAGCGGGCGCTTCCCTTTCCAATGAGCAGTTCTTC.